One TCR beta chain is described in this entry. What it binds is unknown. The germline V gene encodes CDR1 SNHLY and CDR2 FYNNEI. Trimming stripped 3 bases from V and 6 bases from J, with 8 bases between. This CDR3 is built from 13 residues. Repertoires were generated with immunoSEQ multiplex PCR, while TCRdb's copy carries only in-frame clones and drops some. The data contain 2 million or so clones, approximately 95% of them singletons. This sample was included in a study of shared clonotypes between healthy human individuals. Study background: Donors were two women and a few men aged 18 to 49. Broader study findings: Only blood was sampled, and tissue TCR repertoires likely differ from blood ones.

Material for sequencing was naive CD4+ T cells sorted from blood. The subset was: CD45RA+ positively selected. This sequence was found in a young man in good health. The V and J genes are TRBV2 and TRBJ2-2, with D unclear. The chain's CDR3 is CASSDSFAGELFF. CDR3 coding DNA: TGTGCCAGCAGTGATTCTTTCGCCGGGGAGCTGTTTTTT.